A single sample gave rise to the 3 T cell receptor beta chains below, sequenced in a study of blood T cell repertoires in COVID-19. TCRdb keeps only in-frame clones here, not all; method: immunoSEQ multiplex PCR. The sample consists of about 100,000 clones, 70% to 90% of them appearing once. Sequenced material: peripheral blood. These receptor sequences come from a human donor in a cohort sampled during active COVID-19.

The chain is built from TRBV28 and TRBJ1-2, with D hard to call. The CDR3 totals 15 residues. Per germline, CDR1 MDHEN and CDR2 SYDVKM. The V end lost 4 bases, the J end lost 4 bases, and 16 bases lay between the germline ends. CDR3 sequence reads: CASSSPRAGSYGYTF. In DNA form, the CDR3 reads TGTGCCAGCAGTTCCCCCCGAGCGGGGAGCTATGGCTACACCTTC.

This clone occurred once. This chain uses TRBV6-8 with TRBJ2-2; 10 nucleotides align to TRBD2. The V gene's germline CDR1 is MNHGY and CDR2 SAAAGT. The CDR3 extends over 17 amino acids. Trimming took 0 bases from V and 4 from J; bases not matched to a gene: 5. CDR3 nucleotides: TGTGCCAGCAGTTACTCGCTAGCGGGGGCACCCACCGGGGAGCTGTTTTTT. This translates into CASSYSLAGAPTGELFF.

This chain connects TRBV5-1 to TRBJ1-1; TRBD1 might be the D (5 bases). Per germline, CDR1 SGHRS and CDR2 YFSETQ. Trimming removed 4 bases at V and 0 bases at J, with 13 bases between. The CDR3 covers 15 residues. The CDR3: CASSADTQVNTEAFF. The DNA for the CDR3 is TGCGCCAGCAGCGCGGACACGCAGGTGAACACTGAAGCTTTCTTT.